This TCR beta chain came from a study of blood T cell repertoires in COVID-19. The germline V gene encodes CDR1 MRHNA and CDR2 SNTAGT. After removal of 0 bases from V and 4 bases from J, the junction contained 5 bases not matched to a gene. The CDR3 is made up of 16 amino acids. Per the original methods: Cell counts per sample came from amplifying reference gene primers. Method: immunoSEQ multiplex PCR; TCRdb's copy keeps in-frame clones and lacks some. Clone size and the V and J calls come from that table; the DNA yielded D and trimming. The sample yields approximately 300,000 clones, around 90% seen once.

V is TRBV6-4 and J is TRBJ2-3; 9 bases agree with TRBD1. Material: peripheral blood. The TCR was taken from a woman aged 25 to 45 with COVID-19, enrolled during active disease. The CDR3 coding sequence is TGTGCCAGCAGTGACTCACCGGGACAGGGCTCAGATACGCAGTATTTT. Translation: CASSDSPGQGSDTQYF.